This T cell receptor beta chain was captured by sequencing in a study of blood T cell repertoires in COVID-19. Overall study: Material from acute and convalescent COVID-19 was sourced from the United States, Italy and Spain.

The germline CDR1 and CDR2 sequences are SGHNT and YYREEE (reference sequence). This CDR3 has 15 amino acids. Trimming removed 0 bases from V and 7 bases from J; junction bases left unmatched: 4. As handled by the study authors: Amplification with reference gene primers provided the estimates of nucleated cell counts. Sequencing was performed with immunoSEQ multiplex PCR; in TCRdb, only in-frame clones are kept and a portion is missing. The DNA gave D and trimming, while V, J and clone size come from that table. The table has nearly 250,000 clones, about 90% seen once. Enrollees, about 18 to 90 years old, lived in approximately 25 US areas. Exposed study participants had met a COVID-19 case within 2 weeks before entry.

This receptor was obtained from a man aged 45-60 years who had been exposed to COVID-19. The V and J genes are TRBV5-4 and TRBJ1-2; 12 bases map to TRBD1. Sequenced material: PBMCs or T cells enriched from blood (not recorded which). The CDR3: CASSLAGTGGGGYTF. In nucleotides, the CDR3 is TGTGCCAGCAGCTTGGCCGGGACAGGGGGCGGTGGCTACACCTTC.